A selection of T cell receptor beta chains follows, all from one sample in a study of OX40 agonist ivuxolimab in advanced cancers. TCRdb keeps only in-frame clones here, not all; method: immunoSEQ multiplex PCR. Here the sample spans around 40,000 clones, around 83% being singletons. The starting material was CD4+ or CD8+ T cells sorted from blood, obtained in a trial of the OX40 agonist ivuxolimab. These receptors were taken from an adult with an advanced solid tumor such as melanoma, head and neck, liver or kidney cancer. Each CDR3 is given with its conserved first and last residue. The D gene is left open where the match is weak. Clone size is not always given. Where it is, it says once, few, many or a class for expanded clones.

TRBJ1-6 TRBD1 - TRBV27 CASSAGQGAGSPLHF TGTGCCAGCAGTGCCGGACAGGGGGCAGGTTCACCCCTCCACTTT
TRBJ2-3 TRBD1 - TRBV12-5 CASGLETGGPSAWKDTQYF TGTGCTAGTGGTTTGGAGACAGGGGGCCCCTCCGCCTGGAAGGATACGCAGTATTTT
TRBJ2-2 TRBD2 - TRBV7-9 CASSPLAGGGTGELFF TGTGCCAGCAGCCCCCTAGCGGGGGGTGGTACCGGGGAGCTGTTTTTT
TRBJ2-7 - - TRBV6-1 CASSYGNYEQYF TGTGCCAGCAGCTACGGAAACTACGAGCAGTACTTC
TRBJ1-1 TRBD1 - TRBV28 CASRDPGGGNTEAFF TGTGCCAGCAGGGATCCAGGGGGGGGGAACACTGAAGCTTTCTTT
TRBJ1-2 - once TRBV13 CASSLGVGTPNYGYTF TGTGCCAGCAGCTTAGGGGTCGGGACACCAAACTATGGCTACACCTTC
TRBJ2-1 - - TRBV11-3 CASSSSHINEQFF TGTGCCAGCAGCTCCAGTCATATCAATGAGCAGTTCTTC
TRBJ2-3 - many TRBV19 CASSRTAGSMLTDTQYF TGTGCCAGTAGTAGGACGGCCGGATCGATGCTCACAGATACGCAGTATTTT
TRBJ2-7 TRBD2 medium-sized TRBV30 CAWSPRGLAVHEQYF TGTGCCTGGAGTCCAAGGGGACTAGCGGTTCACGAGCAGTACTTC
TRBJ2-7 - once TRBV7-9 CASMRRAAEQYF TGTGCCAGCATGCGGCGGGCGGCCGAGCAGTACTTC
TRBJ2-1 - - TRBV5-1 CASSFGTDYNEQFF TGCGCCAGCAGCTTTGGGACGGATTACAATGAGCAGTTCTTC
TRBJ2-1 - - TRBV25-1 CASSLRGTYNEQFF TGTGCCAGCAGCCTCCGGGGGACCTACAATGAGCAGTTCTTC
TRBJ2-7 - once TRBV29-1 CSVDGLDGADEQYF TGCAGCGTTGACGGGTTGGACGGGGCTGACGAGCAGTACTTC
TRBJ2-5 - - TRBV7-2 CASSLYGQTQETQYF TGTGCCAGCAGCCTTTATGGACAGACTCAAGAGACCCAGTACTTC
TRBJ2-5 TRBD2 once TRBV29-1 CSVGGEIIAGGLETQYF TGCAGCGTTGGTGGGGAAATTATAGCGGGGGGGCTGGAGACCCAGTACTTC
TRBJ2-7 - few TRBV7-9 CASSPALEYEQYF TGTGCCAGCAGCCCAGCCCTGGAATACGAGCAGTACTTC
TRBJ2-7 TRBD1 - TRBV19 CASTTGTGYEQYF TGTGCCAGTACTACGGGGACAGGTTACGAGCAGTACTTC
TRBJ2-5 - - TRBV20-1 CSAGFVETQYF TGCAGTGCCGGTTTCGTAGAGACCCAGTACTTC
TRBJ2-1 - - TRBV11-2 CASSLDRTGYNEQFF TGTGCCAGCAGCTTAGACCGGACTGGTTACAATGAGCAGTTCTTC
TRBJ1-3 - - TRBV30 CAWSVPQSSSGNTIYF TGTGCCTGGAGTGTTCCCCAGTCGAGCTCTGGAAACACCATATATTTT
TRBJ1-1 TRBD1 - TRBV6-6 CASSRDRGLQEAFF TGTGCCAGCAGTCGGGACAGGGGCCTTCAAGAAGCTTTCTTT
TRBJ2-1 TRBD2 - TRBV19 CASTTSGGHNEQFF TGTGCCAGTACTACTAGCGGGGGTCACAATGAGCAGTTCTTC
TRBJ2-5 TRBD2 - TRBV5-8 CASSLGLAGVEETQYF TGTGCCAGCAGTCTGGGACTAGCGGGAGTAGAAGAGACCCAGTACTTC
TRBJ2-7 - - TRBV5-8 CASSLESSYEQYF TGTGCCAGCAGCTTGGAGAGCTCCTACGAGCAGTACTTC
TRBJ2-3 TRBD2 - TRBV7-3 CASSLSGSGITDTQYF TGTGCCAGCAGCTTAAGTGGTAGCGGGATCACAGATACGCAGTATTTT
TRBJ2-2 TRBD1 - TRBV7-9 CASSPGDWSGGTGELFF TGTGCCAGCAGCCCCGGGGATTGGTCAGGGGGCACCGGGGAGCTGTTTTTT
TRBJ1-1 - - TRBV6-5 CASSILAGASEAFF TGTGCCAGCAGTATCCTCGCAGGGGCCTCCGAAGCTTTCTTT
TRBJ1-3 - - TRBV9 CASSDETAGSGNTIYF TGTGCCAGCAGCGACGAGACAGCGGGTTCTGGAAACACCATATATTTT
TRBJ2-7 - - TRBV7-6 CASSSGLNHYEQYF TGTGCCAGCAGCTCGGGACTTAATCACTACGAGCAGTACTTC
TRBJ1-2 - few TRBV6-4 CASSDTPQALYGYTF TGTGCCAGCAGTGATACCCCTCAGGCGCTTTATGGCTACACCTTC
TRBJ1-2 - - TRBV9 CASSAISRIRLEYYGYTF TGTGCCAGCAGCGCCATTTCGAGGATACGATTGGAATATTATGGCTACACCTTC
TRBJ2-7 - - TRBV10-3 CAISDSSWGPYEQYF TGTGCCATCAGTGACTCCTCGTGGGGCCCCTACGAGCAGTACTTC
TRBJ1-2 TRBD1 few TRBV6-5 CASSPQGGSMGYTF TGTGCCAGCAGTCCCCAGGGGGGCAGCATGGGCTACACCTTC
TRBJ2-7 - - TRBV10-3 CAINDDLNYEQYF TGTGCCATCAATGACGACCTAAATTACGAGCAGTACTTC
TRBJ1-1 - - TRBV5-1 CASSNGHMNTEAFF TGCGCCAGCAGCAACGGACACATGAACACTGAAGCTTTCTTT
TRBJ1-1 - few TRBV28 CASRSPGFTEAFF TGTGCCAGCAGGTCACCGGGGTTCACTGAAGCTTTCTTT
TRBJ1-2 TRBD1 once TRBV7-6 CASSLSPLNSGQGYLGPHGYTF TGTGCCAGCAGCTTAAGTCCCCTCAACTCGGGACAGGGTTATCTTGGGCCCCATGGCTACACCTTC